The T cell receptor beta chain under discussion was sequenced for a study of shared clonotypes between healthy human individuals. Every subset's genomic DNA went evenly onto several immunoSEQ plates. Ten immunoSEQ deep assay plates were used to sequence the DNA of unsorted PBMCs. The protocol was immunoSEQ multiplex PCR, while the TCRdb copy is restricted to in-frame clones and leaves out a portion. The table shows some 450,000 clones, with more than 70% occurring only once. Worth noting for this clone: The antigen is undetermined.

Findings of the study overall: The authors expected sequencing depth to affect clonotype sharing among donors.

The length of the CDR3 is 14 residues. In germline, CDR1 is MNHEY, CDR2 SMNVEV (reference sequence). V was shortened by 5 bases and J by 5 bases, with 16 bases between the two germline ends. The chain is built from TRBV27 and TRBJ2-7; maybe TRBD2 (5 bases). The sequenced material came from PBMCs. This clonotype originated in a woman aged 40 to 50 in good health. Some clones in this sample may be carry-over from other donors' samples. The CDR3 protein is CASSPWTDSDEQYF. The DNA of the CDR3 is TGTGCCAGCAGTCCCTGGACGGACTCTGACGAGCAGTACTTC.